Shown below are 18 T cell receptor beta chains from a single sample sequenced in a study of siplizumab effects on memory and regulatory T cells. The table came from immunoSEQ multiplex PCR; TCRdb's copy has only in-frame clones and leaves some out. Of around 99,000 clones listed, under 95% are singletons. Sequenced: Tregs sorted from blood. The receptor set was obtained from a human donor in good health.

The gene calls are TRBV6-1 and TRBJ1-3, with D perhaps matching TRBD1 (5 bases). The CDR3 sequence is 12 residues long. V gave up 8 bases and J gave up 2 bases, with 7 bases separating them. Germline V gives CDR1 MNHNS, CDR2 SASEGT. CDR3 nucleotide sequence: TGTGCCAGCCAGGGAACTGGAAACACCATATATTTT. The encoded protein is CASQGTGNTIYF.

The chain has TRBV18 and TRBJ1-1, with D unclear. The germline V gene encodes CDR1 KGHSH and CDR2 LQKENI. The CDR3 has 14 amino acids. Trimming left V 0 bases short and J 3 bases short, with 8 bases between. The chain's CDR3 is CASSPPGADTEAFF. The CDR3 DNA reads TGTGCCAGCTCACCACCCGGTGCGGACACTGAAGCTTTCTTT.

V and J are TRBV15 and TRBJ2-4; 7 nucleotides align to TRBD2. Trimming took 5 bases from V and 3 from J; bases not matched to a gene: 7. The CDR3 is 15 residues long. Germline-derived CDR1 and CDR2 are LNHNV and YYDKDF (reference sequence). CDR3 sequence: CATSEQRGLKNIQYF. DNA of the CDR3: TGTGCCACCAGCGAACAGCGGGGTCTCAAAAACATTCAGTACTTC.

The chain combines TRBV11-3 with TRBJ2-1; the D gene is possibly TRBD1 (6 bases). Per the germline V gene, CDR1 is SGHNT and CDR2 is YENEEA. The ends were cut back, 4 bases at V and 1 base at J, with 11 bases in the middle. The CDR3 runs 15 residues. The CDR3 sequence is CASSSSGVSYNEQFF. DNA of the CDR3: TGTGCCAGCAGCTCCTCAGGGGTATCCTACAATGAGCAGTTCTTC.

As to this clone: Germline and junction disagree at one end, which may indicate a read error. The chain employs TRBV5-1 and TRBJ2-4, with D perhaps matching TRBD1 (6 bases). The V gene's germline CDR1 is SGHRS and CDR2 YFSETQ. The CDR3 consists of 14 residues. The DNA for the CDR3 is TGCGCCAGCAGCTTCTCAGGGGCCAGAAACATTCAGTACTTC. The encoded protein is CASSFSGARNIQYF.

The CDR3 loop is CASTRQRSYYQETQYF. As DNA, the CDR3 is TGTGCCAGCACCAGACAGCGAAGCTATTACCAAGAGACCCAGTACTTC. The chain employs TRBV2 and TRBJ2-5; D perhaps matches TRBD1 (5 bases). The CDR3 is 16 residues long. CDR1 is SNHLY, CDR2 FYNNEI, per germline. The ends were cut back, 7 bases at V and 0 bases at J, with 18 bases in the middle.

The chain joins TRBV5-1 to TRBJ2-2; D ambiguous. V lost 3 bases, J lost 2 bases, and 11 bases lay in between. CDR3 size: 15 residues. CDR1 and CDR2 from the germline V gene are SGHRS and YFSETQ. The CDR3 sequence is CASSSGYSNTGELFF. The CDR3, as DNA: TGCGCCAGCAGCTCTGGCTACAGCAACACCGGGGAGCTGTTTTTT.

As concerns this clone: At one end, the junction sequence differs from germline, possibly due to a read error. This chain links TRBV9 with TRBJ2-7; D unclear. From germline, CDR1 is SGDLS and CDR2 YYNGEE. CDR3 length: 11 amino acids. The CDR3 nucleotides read TGTGCCAGCAGCGCCTCCCACGAGCAGTACTTC. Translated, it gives CASSASHEQYF.

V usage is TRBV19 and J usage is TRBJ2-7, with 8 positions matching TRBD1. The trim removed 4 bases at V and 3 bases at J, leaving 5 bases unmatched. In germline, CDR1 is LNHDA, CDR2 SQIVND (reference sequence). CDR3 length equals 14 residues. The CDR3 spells CASSTGQGIYEQYF. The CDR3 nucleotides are TGTGCCAGTAGTACCGGACAGGGAATCTACGAGCAGTACTTC.

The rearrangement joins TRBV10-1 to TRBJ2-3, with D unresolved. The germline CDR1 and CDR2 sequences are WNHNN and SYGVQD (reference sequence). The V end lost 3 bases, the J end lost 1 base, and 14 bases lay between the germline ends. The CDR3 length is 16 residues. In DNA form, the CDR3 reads TGCGCCAGCAGTGAATCTGGGCTAGTGGGCACAGATACGCAGTATTTT. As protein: CASSESGLVGTDTQYF.

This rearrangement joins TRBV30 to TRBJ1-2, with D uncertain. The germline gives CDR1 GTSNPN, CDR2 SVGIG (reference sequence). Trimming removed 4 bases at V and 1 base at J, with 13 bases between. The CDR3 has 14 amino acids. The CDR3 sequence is CAWTRANYNYGYTF. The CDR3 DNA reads TGTGCCTGGACCCGGGCCAACTATAACTATGGCTACACCTTC. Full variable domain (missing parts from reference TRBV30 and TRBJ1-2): SQTIHQWPATLVQPVGSPLSLECTVEGTSNPNLYWYRQAAGRGLQLLFYSVGIGQISSEVPQNLSASRPQDRQFILSSKKLLLSDSGFYLCAWTRANYNYGYTFGSGTRLTVV.

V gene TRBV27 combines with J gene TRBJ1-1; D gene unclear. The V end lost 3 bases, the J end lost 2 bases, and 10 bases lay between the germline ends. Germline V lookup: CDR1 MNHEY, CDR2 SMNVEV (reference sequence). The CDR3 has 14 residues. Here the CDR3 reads CASSFAGGNTEAFF. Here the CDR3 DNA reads TGTGCCAGCAGTTTTGCCGGTGGAAACACTGAAGCTTTCTTT.

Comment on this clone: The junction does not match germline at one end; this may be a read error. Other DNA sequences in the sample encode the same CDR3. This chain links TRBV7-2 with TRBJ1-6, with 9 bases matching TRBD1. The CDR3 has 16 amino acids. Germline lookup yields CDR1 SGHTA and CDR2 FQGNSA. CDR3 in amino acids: CASSLSGTGSDSPLHF. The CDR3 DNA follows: TGTGCCAGTAGCTTAAGCGGGACAGGGTCAGATTCACCCCTCCACTTT.

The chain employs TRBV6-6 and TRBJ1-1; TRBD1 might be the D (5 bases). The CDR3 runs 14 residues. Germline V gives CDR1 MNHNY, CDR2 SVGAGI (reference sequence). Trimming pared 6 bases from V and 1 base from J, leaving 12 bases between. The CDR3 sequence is CASSPRTSNTEAFF. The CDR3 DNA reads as TGTGCCAGCAGCCCCCGGACATCGAACACTGAAGCTTTCTTT.

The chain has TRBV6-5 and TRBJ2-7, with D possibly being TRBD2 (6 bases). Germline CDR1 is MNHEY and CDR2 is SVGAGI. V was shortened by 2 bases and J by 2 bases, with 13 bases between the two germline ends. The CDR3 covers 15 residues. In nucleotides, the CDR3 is TGTGCCAGCAGTTACCGGGGGACGGGAACCTACGAGCAGTACTTC. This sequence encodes CASSYRGTGTYEQYF.

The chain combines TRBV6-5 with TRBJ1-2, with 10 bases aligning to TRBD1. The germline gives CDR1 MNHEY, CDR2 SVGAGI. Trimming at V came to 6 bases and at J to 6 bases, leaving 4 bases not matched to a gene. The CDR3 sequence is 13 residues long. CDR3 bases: TGTGCCAGCAGAAGACAGGGGGCGAATGGCTACACCTTC. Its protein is CASRRQGANGYTF.

The CDR3 DNA follows: TGTGCCAGTAGTATAGGAACAATGAACACTGAAGCTTTCTTT. Residues: CASSIGTMNTEAFF. The J gene is TRBJ1-1, the V gene TRBV19; D is unresolved. The CDR3 loop spans 14 amino acids. Germline-derived CDR1 and CDR2 are LNHDA and SQIVND (reference sequence). V lost 1 base, J lost 0 bases, and 6 bases lay in between.

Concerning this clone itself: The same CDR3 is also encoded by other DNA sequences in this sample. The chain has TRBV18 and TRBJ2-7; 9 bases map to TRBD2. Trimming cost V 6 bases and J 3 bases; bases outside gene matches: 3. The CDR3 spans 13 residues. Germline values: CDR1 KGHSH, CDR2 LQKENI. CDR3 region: CASSPAGGYEQYF. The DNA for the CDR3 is TGTGCCAGCTCCCCAGCGGGGGGCTACGAGCAGTACTTC.